Following are 12 T cell receptor beta chains from one sample sequenced in a study of blood T cell repertoires in COVID-19. TCRdb's table, derived via immunoSEQ multiplex PCR, lists solely in-frame clones and lacks some. Of about 220,000 clones in the sample, 85% were seen once. Sequencing was performed on peripheral blood. Receptor source: a man aged 45 to 65 who had recovered from COVID-19.

This sequence joins TRBV5-1 and TRBJ1-4; 8 bases are shared with TRBD1. Trimming removed 7 bases from V and 8 bases from J; junction bases left unmatched: 13. The germline V gene has CDR1 SGHRS and CDR2 YFSETQ. CDR3 length equals 15 residues. The CDR3 spells CASVSRGPLGEKLFF. CDR3 sequence (DNA): TGCGCCAGCGTCAGCAGGGGGCCTCTGGGGGAAAAACTGTTTTTT.

The V and J genes are TRBV12-3 or TRBV12-4 and TRBJ1-2, with D tentatively TRBD1 (6 bases). V lost 9 bases to trimming and J lost 4 bases, with 15 bases between them. There are 13 residues in the CDR3. The CDR3 DNA reads as TGTGCCAGGACAGTTACAGGGCTCTATGGCTACACCTTC. Its protein product is CARTVTGLYGYTF.

The chain couples TRBV29-1 to TRBJ2-3, with D possibly TRBD1 on 6 matching bases. The CDR3 is 17 residues long. Germline V gene sequence: CDR1 SQVTM, CDR2 ANQGSEA. Trimming removed 4 bases at V and 0 bases at J, with 20 bases between. In DNA, the CDR3 is TGCAGCGTTGTGTCGGTTGAGCAGGGGAAAAGCACAGATACGCAGTATTTT. Amino acids: CSVVSVEQGKSTDTQYF.

The chain has TRBV25-1 and TRBJ1-2; weak D call: TRBD1 (6 bases). Deletions cut 3 bases from V and 6 bases from J, with 11 bases between. The CDR3 is made up of 13 amino acids. Germline V gene sequence: CDR1 MGHDK, CDR2 SYGVNS. The CDR3 reads CASSDRGFDGYTF. The DNA of the CDR3 is TGTGCCAGCAGTGACAGGGGATTCGATGGCTACACCTTC.

This chain links TRBV5-1 with TRBJ2-3; no clear D gene. The germline V gene has CDR1 SGHRS and CDR2 YFSETQ. V was clipped by 4 bases and J by 2 bases, with 14 bases between them. The CDR3 has 15 amino acids. The chain's CDR3 is CASSPPLGNTDTQYF. The CDR3 nucleotides are TGCGCCAGCAGCCCCCCCCTAGGAAACACAGATACGCAGTATTTT.

The DNA for the CDR3 is TGCGCCAGCAGTGGAGGCCGATTTTCGAACACCGGGGAGCTGTTTTTT. The encoded protein is CASSGGRFSNTGELFF. The rearrangement joins TRBV10-1 to TRBJ2-2; D ambiguous. The germline V gene encodes CDR1 WNHNN and CDR2 SYGVQD (reference sequence). The CDR3 consists of 16 residues. V was trimmed by 4 bases and J by 0 bases, leaving 12 bases between them.

The rearrangement joins TRBV3-1 (or the pseudogene TRBV3-2) to TRBJ2-3; the D gene is possibly TRBD2 (6 bases). CDR3 size: 13 residues. V shed 4 bases and J shed 10 bases, with 15 bases lying between them. CDR1 LGHDT and CDR2 YNNKEL come from the germline V gene (reference sequence). As DNA, the CDR3 is TGTGCCAGCAGCCTAAAAACGGGAGTAGCGCAGTATTTT. This sequence encodes CASSLKTGVAQYF.

As to this clone: This same CDR3 is encoded by further DNA sequences in the sample. The chain recombines TRBV5-1 with TRBJ2-1; D might be TRBD1 (5 bases). This CDR3 spans 14 amino acids. CDR1 and CDR2 (germline): SGHRS, YFSETQ. Trimming shortened V by 0 bases and J by 3 bases, and 7 bases separated the two germline ends. CDR3 nucleotide sequence: TGCGCCAGCAGCTTGGAACAGGTCTACAATGAGCAGTTCTTC. Protein: CASSLEQVYNEQFF.

V gene TRBV5-3 combines with J gene TRBJ2-4; the match to TRBD2 covers 8 bases. TRBV5-3 is marked as an open reading frame, function uncertain. This CDR3 is built from 20 residues. The V and J ends lost 4 bases and 3 bases, in that order; junction bases with no gene match: 21. CDR3 residues: CARSPLPTSAEKCVKNIQYF. For the CDR3, the DNA is TGTGCCAGAAGCCCTCTCCCGACTAGCGCTGAGAAATGTGTCAAAAACATTCAGTACTTC.

In DNA, the CDR3 is TGTGCCAGCTCACCCCTCCGGGCTAGCGGCTCCTACGAGCAGTACTTC. This gives the protein CASSPLRASGSYEQYF. J is TRBJ2-7 and V is TRBV18, with TRBD2 identical over 7 bases. Germline assignment: CDR1 KGHSH and CDR2 LQKENI. The CDR3 length is 16 residues. Trimming at V came to 3 bases and at J to 0 bases, leaving 8 bases not matched to a gene. Drawing the rest from reference TRBV18 and TRBJ2-7, the complete variable domain is NAGVMQNPRHLVRRRGQEARLRCSPMKGHSHVYWYRQLPEEGLKFMVYLQKENIIDESGMPKERFSAEFPKEGPSILRIQQVVRGDSAAYFCASSPLRASGSYEQYFGPGTRLTVT.

This rearrangement joins TRBV2 to TRBJ2-7; 7 nucleotides line up with TRBD1. Germline V gene data show CDR1 as SNHLY and CDR2 as FYNNEI. The CDR3 contains 16 residues. V dropped 6 bases and J dropped 3; count of bases not matched to a gene: 14. CDR3 region: CASSVKDRRRFYEQYF. The CDR3 DNA reads as TGTGCCAGCAGCGTTAAGGACAGGAGGAGGTTCTACGAGCAGTACTTC.

The genes are TRBV11-2 and TRBJ2-2, with 14 bases identical to TRBD2. Germline CDR1 SGHAT, CDR2 FQNNGV. The ends lost 6 bases at V and 2 bases at J; junction bases unmatched: 5. The CDR3 is 17 amino acids. In DNA form, the CDR3 reads TGTGCCAGCAGGGGACTAGCGGGAGCGGCTAACACCGGGGAGCTGTTTTTT. Its protein product is CASRGLAGAANTGELFF.